The source of this T cell receptor (beta chain) is a study of shared clonotypes between healthy human individuals. Once extracted for a subset, genomic DNA was divided evenly among several immunoSEQ plates. Using immunoSEQ multiplex PCR, the repertoire was profiled, and TCRdb retains in-frame clones only, with some absent. The sample has some 2,400,000 clones, roughly 95% seen once. The CDR3 covers 16 residues. Trimming left V 0 bases short and J 0 bases short, with 9 bases between. CDR1 is SGHRS, CDR2 YFSETQ, per germline. A remark on this clone: The same CDR3 arises from other DNA sequences in this sample as well.

J is TRBJ1-4 and V is TRBV5-1; the D is unclear. The source material was naive CD4+ T cells sorted from blood. Subset of the sample: CD45RA+ positively selected. This TCR derives from a man between 18 and 35 years old in good health. The CDR3 DNA follows: TGCGCCAGCAGCTTGGAGGGCACCGCAACTAATGAAAAACTGTTTTTT. Translating it yields CASSLEGTATNEKLFF. Full variable domain (outside the CDR3, taken from reference TRBV5-1 and TRBJ1-4): KAGVTQTPRYLIKTRGQQVTLSCSPISGHRSVSWYQQTPGQGLQFLFEYFSETQRNKGNFPGRFSGRQFSNSRSEMNVSTLELGDSALYLCASSLEGTATNEKLFFGSGTQLSVL.